There are a few counts of the clone carrying this T cell receptor (beta chain). Total RNA extraction was carried out from unfractionated whole blood. With V trimmed by 6 bases and J by 0 bases, 9 bases remained unmatched. The CDR3 sequence is 15 residues long. The germline CDR1 and CDR2 sequences are DFQATT and SNEGSKA (reference sequence). The data derive from a study of human T cells and chemical hapten exposure. Separate cDNA molecules received unique molecular identifiers, which the library attached to them. TCRdb re-analysed the reads in MiXCR, keeping a single row per CDR3 protein. The table has around 120,000 distinct CDR3 sequences, 8% to 9.5% seen once.

This clonotype was obtained from a human donor in good health. Some clones in this sample may be carry-over from other donors' samples. The sequenced sample consisted of whole blood. This chain joins TRBV20-1 and TRBJ2-3, with TRBD2 matching 7 bases. The CDR3: CSATERGLSTDTQYF. The CDR3 DNA sequence: TGCAGTGCCACCGAGCGGGGCCTTAGCACAGATACGCAGTATTTT.